This passage covers 18 T cell receptor beta chains from one sample sequenced in a study of OX40 agonist ivuxolimab in advanced cancers. Produced via immunoSEQ multiplex PCR; TCRdb's table is partial and in-frame only. The table lists tens of thousands of clones, 84% of them singletons. The material was CD4+ or CD8+ T cells sorted from blood, obtained in a trial of the OX40 agonist ivuxolimab. The source is an adult with an advanced solid tumor such as melanoma, head and neck, liver or kidney cancer.

This clone showed up just a few times. The rearrangement links TRBV2 to TRBJ2-7; D gene ambiguous. The germline V gene encodes CDR1 SNHLY and CDR2 FYNNEI. V shed 0 bases and J shed 3 bases, with 0 bases lying between them. The CDR3 spans 11 residues. CDR3 DNA: TGTGCCAGCAGTGAAGCCTACGAGCAGTACTTC. Translating it yields CASSEAYEQYF. The full variable domain, its missing parts supplied by reference TRBV2 and TRBJ2-7, is EPEVTQTPSHQVTQMGQEVILRCVPISNHLYFYWYRQILGQKVEFLVSFYNNEISEKSEIFDDQFSVERPDGSNFTLKIRSTKLEDSAMYFCASSEAYEQYFGPGTRLTVT.

V is TRBV6-6 and J is TRBJ1-4, with D perhaps matching TRBD1 (5 bases). The CDR3 has 13 amino acids. V lost 4 bases and J lost 8, with 11 bases in between. Germline V CDR1 and CDR2: MNHNY, SVGAGI (reference sequence). The CDR3 DNA follows: TGTGCCAGCAGTTTAGGGGAATCCGAAAAACTGTTTTTT. Translation: CASSLGESEKLFF.

In its sample, this clone was seen once. V usage is TRBV10-2 and J usage is TRBJ2-2; the D is unclear. V lost 5 bases to trimming and J lost 0 bases, with 7 bases between them. Germline V gene sequence: CDR1 WSHSY, CDR2 SAAADI. CDR3 size: 14 residues. The CDR3 spells CASSLAPNTGELFF. Here the CDR3 DNA reads TGCGCCAGCAGTCTTGCACCGAACACCGGGGAGCTGTTTTTT.

This chain links TRBV7-9 with TRBJ2-3, with 9 bases fitting TRBD2. Germline CDR1 reads SEHNR; CDR2 reads FQNEAQ (reference sequence). J lost 1 base, V lost 3 bases, and 11 bases had no gene match. The length of the CDR3 is 18 residues. The CDR3: CASSFPGLAPGGTDTQYF. The CDR3 DNA reads TGTGCCAGCAGCTTCCCGGGACTAGCCCCGGGGGGCACAGATACGCAGTATTTT.

The V and J genes are TRBV2 and TRBJ2-3, with 11 bases lining up with TRBD2. Germline V gives CDR1 SNHLY, CDR2 FYNNEI. CDR3 length: 17 amino acids. J gave up 2 bases and V 4 bases, and 8 bases lay outside the gene matches. In nucleotides, the CDR3 is TGTGCCAGCAGTGGGTCTTTGACTAGCGGGGACACAGATACGCAGTATTTT. It specifies CASSGSLTSGDTDTQYF. Variable domain in full (rest from reference TRBV2 and TRBJ2-3): EPEVTQTPSHQVTQMGQEVILRCVPISNHLYFYWYRQILGQKVEFLVSFYNNEISEKSEIFDDQFSVERPDGSNFTLKIRSTKLEDSAMYFCASSGSLTSGDTDTQYFGPGTRLTVL.

This chain links TRBV5-4 with TRBJ2-3, with D tentatively TRBD2 (7 bases). V lost 0 bases, J lost 2 bases, and 10 bases lay in between. The CDR3 contains 15 residues. The germline V gene has CDR1 SGHNT and CDR2 YYREEE (reference sequence). For the CDR3, the DNA is TGTGCCAGCAGCTTGGTGGGGGGGCCCACAGATACGCAGTATTTT. It specifies CASSLVGGPTDTQYF.

Comment on this clone: At one end the junction does not follow the germline gene, possibly because of a read error. V is TRBV7-7 and J is TRBJ2-1; TRBD2 agrees at 8 bases. The germline V gene encodes CDR1 SSHAT and CDR2 FNYEAQ (reference sequence). The CDR3 extends over 15 amino acids. This CDR3 reads CASSLGAGEANEQFF. In nucleotides, the CDR3 is TGTGCTAGCAGCTTAGGAGCGGGAGAAGCCAATGAGCAGTTCTTC.

This chain connects TRBV14 to TRBJ2-5, with D maybe TRBD2 (5 bases). This CDR3 is 15 amino acids long. Germline values: CDR1 SGHDN, CDR2 FVKESK. The V gene lost 2 bases and the J gene lost 1 base, with 11 bases spanning the gap. The CDR3 DNA reads as TGTGCCAGCAGCCAAAAGCGGCGAGCCCAAGAGACCCAGTACTTC. Encoded protein: CASSQKRRAQETQYF.

This chain links TRBV6-5 with TRBJ2-7, with D possibly being TRBD1 (5 bases). The CDR3 runs to 13 residues. Germline values: CDR1 MNHEY, CDR2 SVGAGI. With 5 bases removed from V and 2 bases from J, the gap between germline ends came to 10 bases. In nucleotides, the CDR3 is TGTGCCAGCAGTACGGACAATACCTACGAGCAGTACTTC. The encoded protein is CASSTDNTYEQYF.

The gene calls are TRBV13 and TRBJ2-7; D may match TRBD1 or TRBD2 (6 bases each). Germline V CDR1 and CDR2: PRHDT, FYEKMQ (reference sequence). The CDR3 length is 14 residues. The ends were cut back, 3 bases at V and 0 bases at J, with 9 bases in the middle. The CDR3 DNA reads TGTGCCAGCAGCTTTGGAGGGGGCTCCTACGAGCAGTACTTC. Its protein product is CASSFGGGSYEQYF.

The chain recombines TRBV27 with TRBJ2-2, with 8 bases aligning to TRBD2. Germline assignment: CDR1 MNHEY and CDR2 SMNVEV (reference sequence). The length of the CDR3 is 17 residues. With 7 bases clipped from V and 1 base from J, the junction kept 11 bases outside the gene matches. The CDR3 loop is CASTTRGGPENTGELFF. CDR3 DNA sequence: TGTGCCAGCACCACCCGGGGGGGGCCCGAGAACACCGGGGAGCTGTTTTTT.

On this clone: At one boundary the junction diverges from the germline segment, which might be a read error. The chain is built from TRBV7-8 and TRBJ2-3, with TRBD2 matching over 10 bases. This CDR3 is 14 amino acids long. Germline CDR1 reads SGHVS; CDR2 reads FQNEAQ. The CDR3 spells CASSLAGGTDTQYF. Written as DNA, the CDR3 is TGTGCCAGCAGCCTAGCGGGGGGCACAGATACGCAGTATTTT.

The gene calls are TRBV6-1 and TRBJ1-1; 7 bases match TRBD1. The germline V gene encodes CDR1 MNHNS and CDR2 SASEGT. This CDR3 has 14 amino acids. With V trimmed by 1 base and J by 7 bases, 6 bases remained unmatched. The CDR3 region is CASSEGTGRGEAFF. CDR3 nucleotides: TGTGCCAGCAGTGAAGGGACAGGCAGAGGTGAAGCTTTCTTT.

The V and J genes are TRBV27 and TRBJ2-7; no reliable D call. The CDR3 contains 13 residues. V lost 3 bases to trimming and J lost 6 bases, with 12 bases between them. The germline gives CDR1 MNHEY, CDR2 SMNVEV (reference sequence). The CDR3 here is CASSFTVEAEQYF. The DNA for the CDR3 is TGTGCCAGCAGTTTTACCGTCGAGGCCGAGCAGTACTTC.

The CDR3 DNA sequence: TGTGCCAGCAGCTCACAGGGATCCTCTGGAAACACCATATATTTT. Protein product: CASSSQGSSGNTIYF. The gene calls are TRBV9 and TRBJ1-3, with a tentative D call TRBD1 (6 bases). V dropped 4 bases and J dropped 0 bases, with 11 bases sitting between them. This CDR3 is built from 15 residues. The V gene's germline CDR1 is SGDLS and CDR2 YYNGEE. Full variable domain (outside the CDR3, taken from reference TRBV9 and TRBJ1-3): DSGVTQTPKHLITATGQRVTLRCSPRSGDLSVYWYQQSLDQGLQFLIQYYNGEERAKGNILERFSAQQFPDLHSELNLSSLELGDSALYFCASSSQGSSGNTIYFGEGSWLTVV.

The CDR3 here is CAISESGEPYNEQFF. The CDR3 DNA is TGTGCCATCAGTGAGTCGGGTGAGCCCTACAATGAGCAGTTCTTC. V gene TRBV10-3 combines with J gene TRBJ2-1; no clear D gene. CDR1 and CDR2 from the germline V gene are ENHRY and SYGVKD. Trimming removed 0 bases at V and 2 bases at J, with 8 bases between. The CDR3 has 15 residues.

The V gene is TRBV28, the J gene TRBJ2-7; the D gene is possibly TRBD2 (5 bases). Germline CDR1 and CDR2: MDHEN and SYDVKM. Between the trimmed V and J ends, which lost 2 bases and 7 bases, there was a span of 15 bases. The CDR3 spans 14 residues. For the CDR3, the DNA is TGTGCCAGCAGTTTAGTACGGGCTCCGGGGGAGCAGTACTTC. Translating gives CASSLVRAPGEQYF.

The chain links TRBV5-6 to TRBJ2-5; 8 bases map to TRBD2. Germline V lookup: CDR1 SGHDT, CDR2 YYEEEE. V lost 2 bases to trimming and J lost 4 bases; unmatched junction nucleotides: 1. CDR3 size: 13 residues. DNA for the CDR3: TGTGCCAGCAGCTTAGCGGGAGCAGAGACCCAGTACTTC. It specifies CASSLAGAETQYF. Drawing the rest from reference TRBV5-6 and TRBJ2-5, the complete variable domain is DAGVTQSPTHLIKTRGQQVTLRCSPKSGHDTVSWYQQALGQGPQFIFQYYEEEERQRGNFPDRFSGHQFPNYSSELNVNALLLGDSALYLCASSLAGAETQYFGPGTRLLVL.